A selection of T cell receptor beta chains follows, all from one sample in a study of prognosis after radiotherapy for stage I lung cancer. From the multiplex PCR reads, TCRdb called clonotypes with MiXCR, one entry per CDR3 protein. Of roughly 38,000 distinct CDR3 sequences in the sample, roughly 24% were seen once. The sample here was PBMCs, taken before or after stereotactic body radiation therapy (not recorded which). The source of these receptors is a donor aged 50 or older with non-small cell lung cancer. The CDR3 runs from the conserved cysteine through the conserved F or W. A D gene is named only where the DNA matches it firmly. Not all rows give a size; the values are once, few, many and, for expanded clones, a class.

D	J	length	size	V	DNA	CDR3
.	TRBJ2-7	15	many	TRBV30	TGTGCCTGGAGTGTAATTTGGGCAGGGGGGAACGAGCAGTACTTC	CAWSVIWAGGNEQYF
TRBD1	TRBJ2-5	16	many	TRBV5-1	TGCGCCAGCAGCTTGGCCCTGTCAGGGGGCCAAGAGACCCAGTACTTC	CASSLALSGGQETQYF
TRBD2	TRBJ2-1	15	few	TRBV5-4	TGTGCCAGCAACCAGGTCTCTAGCGGGAGTCATGAGCAGTTCTTC	CASNQVSSGSHEQFF
.	TRBJ1-2	14	.	TRBV20-1	TGCAGTGCTCTGGTACACGACGGCAACTATGGCTACACCTTC	CSALVHDGNYGYTF
.	TRBJ1-2	14	many	TRBV28	TGTGCCACGACTCCGGGGTCCGTTTCGGATGGCTACACCTTC	CATTPGSVSDGYTF
.	TRBJ2-3	14	many	TRBV14	TGTGCCAGCAGCCAAGACACAGCCACAGATACGCAGTATTTT	CASSQDTATDTQYF
.	TRBJ1-2	19	many	TRBV30	TGTGCCTGGAGAGCGAGGACCAGGGAAACCGGGACGTTTAACTATGGCTACACCTTC	CAWRARTRETGTFNYGYTF
.	TRBJ1-5	13	many	TRBV5-5	TGTGCCAGCAGCTTGGTGTTTAATCAGCCCCAGCATTTT	CASSLVFNQPQHF
TRBD1	TRBJ1-5	13	many	TRBV3-1	TGTGCCAGCAGCCCCGACAGGGCTCAGCCCCAGCATTTT	CASSPDRAQPQHF
.	TRBJ1-2	14	many	TRBV10-3	TGTGCCATCAGTGGGCGGTCGCGCGGGGATGGCTACACCTTC	CAISGRSRGDGYTF
.	TRBJ2-7	17	.	TRBV20-1	TGCAGTGGTCAATTTAGGGGCAGTAAAGGGGTGCTTTACGAGCAGTACTTC	CSGQFRGSKGVLYEQYF
.	TRBJ2-5	13	many	TRBV12-3/TRBV12-4	TGTGCCAGCAGTTGGGCAGTGAGAGAGACCCAGTACTTC	CASSWAVRETQYF
.	TRBJ1-4	15	many	TRBV6-5	TGTGCCAGCAGTTTGGACAGCGCAACTAATGAAAAACTGTTTTTT	CASSLDSATNEKLFF
TRBD1	TRBJ1-5	14	many	TRBV3-1	TGTGCCAGCAGCCTCGGGACAGGGAGTAAGACCCAGCATTTT	CASSLGTGSKTQHF
.	TRBJ1-2	13	many	TRBV18	TGTGCCAGCTCACCTACTGGACAGTTAGTCTACACCTTC	CASSPTGQLVYTF
TRBD1	TRBJ2-7	13	many	TRBV20-1	TGCAGTACTAGACAGGGGACAGGGGATGAGCAGTACTTC	CSTRQGTGDEQYF
TRBD1	TRBJ2-3	15	many	TRBV28	TGTGCCAGCAGTTCGCCGACAGGGTTTCGTAGTACGCAGTATTTT	CASSSPTGFRSTQYF
.	TRBJ1-2	14	many	TRBV18	TGTGCCAGCTCACCCCCGGGGGGAAACTATGGCTACACCTTC	CASSPPGGNYGYTF
TRBD2	TRBJ2-2	15	many	TRBV28	TGTGCCAGCAGTTTCAGTCGACTAGCGACCGGGGAGCTGTTTTTT	CASSFSRLATGELFF
TRBD1	TRBJ1-2	17	many	TRBV4-2	TGTGCCAGTAAATTGTCTCCGACAGGGGGCTTGGGCTATGGCTACACCTTC	CASKLSPTGGLGYGYTF
.	TRBJ1-2	15	many	TRBV18	TGTGCCAGCTCAGACAGAACAGTCCTTAACTATGGCTACACCTTC	CASSDRTVLNYGYTF
TRBD2	TRBJ2-1	18	many	TRBV15	TGTGCCACCAGCAGAGATCGGGGACTAGCGGGAGTGAGAAATGAGCAGTTCTTC	CATSRDRGLAGVRNEQFF
TRBD1	TRBJ1-1	14	many	TRBV11-2	TGTGCCAGCAGCTCACTTGACAGGGGGCCTGAAGCTTTCTTT	CASSSLDRGPEAFF
.	TRBJ2-4	14	.	TRBV5-1	TGCGCCAGCTGCCCGACGGCTGGGCAGAACATTCAGTACTTC	CASCPTAGQNIQYF
.	TRBJ2-5	15	.	TRBV7-8	TGTGCCAGCACCCTCATCGGCGGGACCCAAGAGACCCGGTGCTTC	CASTLIGGTQETRCF
TRBD2	TRBJ2-7	15	many	TRBV5-1	TGCGCCAGCAGCAGAATAGCGGGGGGGACCTACGAGCAGTACTTC	CASSRIAGGTYEQYF
.	TRBJ1-5	19	few	TRBV20-1	TGCAGTGCTAGATTATCACTCGCAGGGAGGGTTTTAAGCAATCAGCCCCAGCATTTT	CSARLSLAGRVLSNQPQHF
.	TRBJ2-2	17	many	TRBV19	TGTGCCAGTAGTATAGAGGGGACGTCAGCGAACACCGGGGAGCTGTTTTTT	CASSIEGTSANTGELFF
TRBD1	TRBJ1-2	14	many	TRBV9	TGTGCCAGCAGCGCCGCAGGGGGAAACTATGGCTACACCTTC	CASSAAGGNYGYTF
.	TRBJ1-3	14	many	TRBV7-2	TGTGCCAGCAGCCCAAGGACTGCTGGAAACACCATATATTTT	CASSPRTAGNTIYF
TRBD1	TRBJ1-4	15	many	TRBV18	TGTGCCAGCTCAACGGGACAGGGGCAAAATGAAAAACTGTTTTTT	CASSTGQGQNEKLFF
.	TRBJ1-2	15	many	TRBV9	TGTGCCAGCAGCGTATGGGGCAGGGGCGTGTATGGCTACACCTTC	CASSVWGRGVYGYTF
TRBD2	TRBJ2-3	14	many	TRBV30	TGTGCCTGGGGAGGACTAGCCGGCACAGATACGCAGTATTTT	CAWGGLAGTDTQYF
.	TRBJ2-2	17	many	TRBV5-8	TGTGCCAGCAGCCGAAGGGCCCAGGCGGGGTCCACCGGGGAGCTGTTTTTT	CASSRRAQAGSTGELFF
.	TRBJ2-4	15	many	TRBV7-8	TGTGCCAGCAGCTTAGCAGTTGGGGCCAAAAACATTCAGTACTTC	CASSLAVGAKNIQYF
TRBD2	TRBJ2-7	14	.	TRBV6-5	TGTGCCAGAAGCCCTCTAGCGGGGGGATACGAGCAGTACTTC	CARSPLAGGYEQYF
.	TRBJ1-5	15	many	TRBV6-1	TGTGCCAGCAGATTTAGCGGGCCGGGCAATCAGCCCCAGCATTTT	CASRFSGPGNQPQHF
TRBD2	TRBJ2-1	15	few	TRBV5-1	TGCGCCAGCAGCCAAACTAGCGGGAGGGCTGGTGAGCAGTTCTTC	CASSQTSGRAGEQFF
.	TRBJ2-5	12	many	TRBV30	TGTGCCTGGAGTATTGGGACTGGGACCCAGTACTTC	CAWSIGTGTQYF
TRBD2	TRBJ2-5	16	.	TRBV6-1	TGTGCCAGCAGTGAATTAGCGGGAGATGTCCAAGAGACCCAGTACTTC	CASSELAGDVQETQYF
.	TRBJ1-2	13	.	TRBV6-2/TRBV6-3	TGTGCCAGCAGTGATAAGGGGTACTATGGCTACACCTTC	CASSDKGYYGYTF
.	TRBJ1-2	13	many	TRBV24-1	TGTGCCACCAGACCGACGGATGCCTATGGCTACACCTTC	CATRPTDAYGYTF
TRBD2	TRBJ2-5	18	many	TRBV30	TGTGCCTGGAGTAACCGACTAGCGGGAGAGGACGAAAAAGAGACCCAGTACTTC	CAWSNRLAGEDEKETQYF
.	TRBJ1-1	15	.	TRBV5-5	TGTGCCAGCAAAATTACCGGGGCCACCGCGACTGAAGCTTTCTTT	CASKITGATATEAFF
.	TRBJ2-3	13	many	TRBV3-1	TGTGCCAGCAGCCATCCATATGTAGATACGCAGTATTTT	CASSHPYVDTQYF
TRBD2	TRBJ2-1	16	many	TRBV28	TGTGCCAGCAGTTCTGGGACTAGCGGGAGGATGAATGAGCAGTTCTTC	CASSSGTSGRMNEQFF
.	TRBJ1-1	15	.	TRBV5-5	TGTGCCAGCAGCTTGGATTGGGGTAGGGACACTGAAGCTTTCTTT	CASSLDWGRDTEAFF
TRBD1	TRBJ1-6	15	many	TRBV27	TGTGCCAGCAGTCAGATGACAGGGTCCAATTCACCCCTCCACTTT	CASSQMTGSNSPLHF